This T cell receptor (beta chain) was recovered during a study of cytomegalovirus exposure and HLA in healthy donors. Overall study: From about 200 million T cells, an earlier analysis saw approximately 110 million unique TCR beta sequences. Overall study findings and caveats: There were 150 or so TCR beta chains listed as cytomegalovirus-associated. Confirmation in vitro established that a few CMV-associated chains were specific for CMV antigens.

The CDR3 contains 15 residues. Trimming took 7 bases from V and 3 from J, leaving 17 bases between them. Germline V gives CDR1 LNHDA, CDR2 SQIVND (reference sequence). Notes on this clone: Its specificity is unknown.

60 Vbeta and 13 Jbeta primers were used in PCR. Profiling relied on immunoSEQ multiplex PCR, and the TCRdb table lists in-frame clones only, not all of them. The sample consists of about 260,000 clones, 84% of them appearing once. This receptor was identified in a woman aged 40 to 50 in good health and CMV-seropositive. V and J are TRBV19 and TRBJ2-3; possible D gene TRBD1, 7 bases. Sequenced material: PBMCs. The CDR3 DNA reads TGTGCCAGTAAGTCTGGCAGGGGGAGGACAGATACGCAGTATTTT. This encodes CASKSGRGRTDTQYF. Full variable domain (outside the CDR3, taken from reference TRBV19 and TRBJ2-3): DGGITQSPKYLFRKEGQNVTLSCEQNLNHDAMYWYRQDPGQGLRLIYYSQIVNDFQKGDIAEGYSVSREKKESFPLTVTSAQKNPTAFYLCASKSGRGRTDTQYFGPGTRLTVL.